The rows below give T cell receptor beta chains drawn from one sample of a study of beta chain features in type 1 diabetes. TCRdb keeps only in-frame clones here, not all; method: immunoSEQ multiplex PCR. The data contain 25,000 to 30,000 clones, around 60% of them singletons. The source material was Tregs from blood. Source of these receptors: a woman aged 25 to 39 with type 1 diabetes. The CDR3 runs from the conserved cysteine through the conserved F or W.

>TRBV10-3|TRBJ2-2
CAIRADRGFIGELFF
>TRBV6-1|TRBJ1-1
CASSLQGEAFF
>TRBV29-1|TRBJ1-2
CSVEGGLYGYTF
>TRBV19|TRBJ1-1
CASSIVILNTEAFF
>TRBV5-1|TRBJ1-1
CASSFGGAGDTEAFF
>TRBV11-1|TRBJ2-5
CASSLQAGQETQYF
>TRBV29-1|TRBJ2-4
CSVEGGSKNIQYF
>TRBV7-3|TRBJ2-5
CASSLVPGRGETQYF
>TRBV18|TRBJ2-5
CASSPPSGTPKTQYF
>TRBV6-5|TRBJ1-2
CASRPADPLYGYTF
>TRBV28|TRBJ1-5
CASTSQGAEDQPQHF
>TRBV18|TRBJ2-3
CASSLLAGAIFTDTQYF
>TRBV10-1|TRBJ2-7
CASSDLGLAGAVEQYF
>TRBV23-1|TRBJ2-7
CASSQRGANYEQYF
>TRBV9|TRBJ2-1
CASSRLWAGDVANEQFF
>TRBV7-9|TRBJ2-5
CASSLRVGGETQYF
>TRBV6-5|TRBJ1-5
CASTIRYEQPQHF
>TRBV27|TRBJ2-3
CASRPVWASEIDTQYF
>TRBV18|TRBJ1-6
CASSPLPPGQGVGSPLHF
>TRBV11-1|TRBJ2-7
CASSKMTGRGSSYEQYF
>TRBV29-1|TRBJ1-5
CSASLGTGNQPQHF
>TRBV7-9|TRBJ2-2
CASSFYWTSGNTGELFF
>TRBV13|TRBJ1-2
CASSQQDNYGYTF
>TRBV6-5|TRBJ2-1
CASSFGGDNNEQFF
>TRBV6-5|TRBJ2-1
CASSYSGLAGYNEQFF
>TRBV19|TRBJ1-2
CASSISGGLYGYTF
>TRBV29-1|TRBJ2-2
CSVDGFDTGELFF
>TRBV6-6|TRBJ2-5
CAISDGQAKETQYF
>TRBV29-1|TRBJ2-1
CSADGQGTINEQFF
>TRBV18|TRBJ1-1
CASSQGQGNMNTEAFF
>TRBV18|TRBJ1-1
CASSREENTEAFF
>TRBV7-9|TRBJ2-7
CASSSSGTSGEQYF
>TRBV7-9|TRBJ2-7
CASSFTGPYEQYF
>TRBV9|TRBJ2-1
CASSVETDRADDEQFF
>TRBV18|TRBJ2-7
CASSGQGAAEQYF
>TRBV5-1|TRBJ2-7
CASSLAPGSYEQYF
>TRBV28|TRBJ1-1
CASSLPLWGGNTEAFF
>TRBV7-9|-
CASSTPGTGDAEQYF